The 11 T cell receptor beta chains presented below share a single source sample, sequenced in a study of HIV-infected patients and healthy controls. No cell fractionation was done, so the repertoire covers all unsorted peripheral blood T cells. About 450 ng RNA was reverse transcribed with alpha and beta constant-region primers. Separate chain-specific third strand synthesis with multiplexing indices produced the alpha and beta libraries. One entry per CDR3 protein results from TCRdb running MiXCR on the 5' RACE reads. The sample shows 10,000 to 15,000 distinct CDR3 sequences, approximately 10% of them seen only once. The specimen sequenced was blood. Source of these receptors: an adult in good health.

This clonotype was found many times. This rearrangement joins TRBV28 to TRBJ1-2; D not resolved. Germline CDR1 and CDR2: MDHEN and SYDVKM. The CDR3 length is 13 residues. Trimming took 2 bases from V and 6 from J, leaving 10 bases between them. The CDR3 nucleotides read TGTGCCAGCAGTTTACGGGGTGTCCATGGCTACACCTTC. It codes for CASSLRGVHGYTF.

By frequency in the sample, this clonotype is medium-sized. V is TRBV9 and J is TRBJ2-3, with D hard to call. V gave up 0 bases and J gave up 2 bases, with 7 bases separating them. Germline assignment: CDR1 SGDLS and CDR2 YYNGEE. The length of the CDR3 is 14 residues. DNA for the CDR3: TGTGCCAGCAGCGTAGAAGACTTCACAGATACGCAGTATTTT. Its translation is CASSVEDFTDTQYF.

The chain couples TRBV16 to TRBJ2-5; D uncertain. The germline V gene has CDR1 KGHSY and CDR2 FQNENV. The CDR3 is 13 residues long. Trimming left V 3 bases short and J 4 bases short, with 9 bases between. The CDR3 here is CASSHQTSETQYF. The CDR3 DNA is TGTGCCAGCAGCCACCAGACATCAGAGACCCAGTACTTC.

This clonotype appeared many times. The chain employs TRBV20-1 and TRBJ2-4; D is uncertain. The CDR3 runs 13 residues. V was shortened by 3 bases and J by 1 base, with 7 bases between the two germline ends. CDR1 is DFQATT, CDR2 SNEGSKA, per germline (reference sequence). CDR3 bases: TGCAGTGCTAGTTTTAAGGCCAAAAACATTCAGTACTTC. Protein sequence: CSASFKAKNIQYF.

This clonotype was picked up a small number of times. CDR3 nucleotide sequence: TGTGCCATATCAGGGGCGGGGGACGAGCAGTACTTC. This translates into CAISGAGDEQYF. V usage is TRBV30 and J usage is TRBJ2-7; weak D call: TRBD2 (7 bases). Germline V lookup: CDR1 GTSNPN, CDR2 SVGIG (reference sequence). V was shortened by 8 bases and J by 5 bases, with 16 bases between the two germline ends. The CDR3 runs 12 residues.

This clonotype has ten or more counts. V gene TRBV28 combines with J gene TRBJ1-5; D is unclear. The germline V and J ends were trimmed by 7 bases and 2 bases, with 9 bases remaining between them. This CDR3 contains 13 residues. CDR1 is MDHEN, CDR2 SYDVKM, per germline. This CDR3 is CASTKDGNQPQHF. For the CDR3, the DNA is TGTGCCAGCACCAAGGACGGCAATCAGCCCCAGCATTTT.

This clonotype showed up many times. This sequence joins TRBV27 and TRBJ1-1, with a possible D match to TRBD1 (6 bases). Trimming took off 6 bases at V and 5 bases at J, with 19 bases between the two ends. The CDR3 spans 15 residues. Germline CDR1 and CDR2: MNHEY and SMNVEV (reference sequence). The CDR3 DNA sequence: TGTGCCAGCAGCCGGTGGGGGGGGCTTTTGACTGAAGCTTTCTTT. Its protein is CASSRWGGLLTEAFF.

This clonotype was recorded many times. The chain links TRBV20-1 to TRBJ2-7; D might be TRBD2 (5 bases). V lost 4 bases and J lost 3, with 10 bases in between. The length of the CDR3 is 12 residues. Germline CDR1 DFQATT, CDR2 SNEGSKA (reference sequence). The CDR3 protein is CSAKERIYEQYF. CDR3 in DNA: TGCAGTGCTAAGGAGCGGATCTACGAGCAGTACTTC.

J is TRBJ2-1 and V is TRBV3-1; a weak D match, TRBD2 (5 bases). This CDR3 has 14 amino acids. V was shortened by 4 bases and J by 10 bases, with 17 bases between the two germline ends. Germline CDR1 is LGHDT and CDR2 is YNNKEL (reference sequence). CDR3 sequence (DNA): TGTGCCAGCAGCCTCCAAGCGGCTCCGGGGGAGCAGTTCTTC. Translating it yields CASSLQAAPGEQFF.

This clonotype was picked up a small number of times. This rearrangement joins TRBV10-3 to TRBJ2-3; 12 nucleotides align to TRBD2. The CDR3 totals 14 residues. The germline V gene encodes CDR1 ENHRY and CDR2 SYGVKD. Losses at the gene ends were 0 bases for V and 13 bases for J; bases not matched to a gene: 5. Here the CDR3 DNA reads TGTGCCATCAGTGAGTCGACGCTAGCGGGAGGGAAGTATTTT. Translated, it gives CAISESTLAGGKYF.

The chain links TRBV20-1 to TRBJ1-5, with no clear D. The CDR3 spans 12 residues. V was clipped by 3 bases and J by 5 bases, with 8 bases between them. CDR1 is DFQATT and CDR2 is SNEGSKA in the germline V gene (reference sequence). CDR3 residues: CSASGRDQPQHF. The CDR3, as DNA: TGCAGTGCTAGTGGCCGGGATCAGCCCCAGCATTTT.